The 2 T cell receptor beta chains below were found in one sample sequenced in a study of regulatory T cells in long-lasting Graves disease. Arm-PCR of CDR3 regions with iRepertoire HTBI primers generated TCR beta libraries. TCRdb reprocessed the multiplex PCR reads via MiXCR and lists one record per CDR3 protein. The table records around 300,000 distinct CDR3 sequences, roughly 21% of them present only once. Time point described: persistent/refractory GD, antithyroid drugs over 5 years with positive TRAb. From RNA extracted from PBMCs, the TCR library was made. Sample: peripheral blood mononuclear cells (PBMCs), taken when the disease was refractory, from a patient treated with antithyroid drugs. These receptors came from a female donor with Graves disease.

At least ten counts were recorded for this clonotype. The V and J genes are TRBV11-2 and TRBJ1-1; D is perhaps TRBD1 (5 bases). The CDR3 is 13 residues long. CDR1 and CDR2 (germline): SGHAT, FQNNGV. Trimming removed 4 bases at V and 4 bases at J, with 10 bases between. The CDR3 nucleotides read TGTGCCAGCAGCTCAGGGTCCAGCACTGAAGCTTTCTTT. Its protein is CASSSGSSTEAFF. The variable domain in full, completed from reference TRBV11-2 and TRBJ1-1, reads EAGVAQSPRYKIIEKRQSVAFWCNPISGHATLYWYQQILGQGPKLLIQFQNNGVVDDSQLPKDRFSAERLKGVDSTLKIQPAKLEDSAVYLCASSSGSSTEAFFGQGTRLTVV.

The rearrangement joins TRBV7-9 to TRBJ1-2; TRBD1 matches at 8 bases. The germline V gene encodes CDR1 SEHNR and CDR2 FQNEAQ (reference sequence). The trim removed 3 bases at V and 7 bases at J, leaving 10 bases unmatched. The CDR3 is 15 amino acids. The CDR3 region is CASSFTNLGQGGYTF. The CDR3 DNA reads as TGTGCCAGCAGCTTTACAAATTTAGGACAGGGTGGCTACACCTTC.